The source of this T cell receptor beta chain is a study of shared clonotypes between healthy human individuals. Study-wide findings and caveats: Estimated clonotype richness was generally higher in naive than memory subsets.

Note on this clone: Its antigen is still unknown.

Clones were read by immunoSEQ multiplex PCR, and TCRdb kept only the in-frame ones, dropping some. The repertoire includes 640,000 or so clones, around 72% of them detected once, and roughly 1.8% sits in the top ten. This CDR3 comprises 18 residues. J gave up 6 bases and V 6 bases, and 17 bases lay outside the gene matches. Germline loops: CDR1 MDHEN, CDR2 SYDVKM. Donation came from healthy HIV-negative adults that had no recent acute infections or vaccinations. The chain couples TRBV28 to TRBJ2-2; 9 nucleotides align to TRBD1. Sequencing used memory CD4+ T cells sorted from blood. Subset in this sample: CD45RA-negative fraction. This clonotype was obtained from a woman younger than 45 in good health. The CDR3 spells CASSLLVGGQGKSGELFF. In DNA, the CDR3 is TGTGCCAGCAGCCTACTCGTTGGAGGACAGGGGAAATCCGGGGAGCTGTTTTTT.